This T cell receptor (beta chain) is from a study of shared clonotypes between healthy human individuals (dated by TCRdb to the early 2020s). Background on the whole study: The cohort comprised a couple of women and a few men aged 18 to 49 years. To increase sequencing depth and limit assay-specific biases, different laboratories used diverse techniques to prepare libraries and sequence TCR repertoires. For each donor, CD4 naive and CD4 memory were each given three plates, CD8 naive was given two plates, and CD8 memory was given one plate. Blood TCR repertoires of about five healthy adults were deeply sequenced to estimate repertoire size and the extent of clonotype sharing between individuals. Each donor's leukapheresis produced roughly between about 0.85 and 10 billion PBMCs. General findings and caveats noted by the study authors: When a handful of donors were compared, the shared fraction of clonotypes was around 5% for naive CD4, 3.5% to 4% for naive CD8, 2% to 2.5% for memory CD4, and roughly 0.4% for memory CD8. Only blood was sampled, and tissue TCR repertoires likely differ from those in blood. Pairwise subsampling led to the expectation that sequencing depth would affect the degree of clonotype sharing among donors. Estimated clonotype richness was generally larger for naive than for memory subsets. The genetic and exposure-history diversity represented was limited by the small number of donors. Even with the large sequencing depth, rarefaction of the sorted-subset datasets indicated that sequencing was incomplete. Compared with non-shared clonotypes, clonotypes shared by all four sorted-subset donors had higher generation probabilities.

TCR CDR3 regions were amplified from genomic DNA by multiplex PCR using the deep immunoSEQ assay. Extracted genomic DNA from each cell subset was spread evenly across all wells of several immunoSEQ 96-well plates, with each plate serving as a replicate. For sorted subsets, around 0.2 ug genomic DNA, equal to approximately 30,000 T cell genomes, was loaded into each replicate PCR. Purified libraries were quantified with a Qubit 3.0 fluorometer, sized on a Bioanalyzer 2100, and re-quantified with the KAPA Library Quantification kit. Every immunoSEQ 96-well plate was sequenced on a dedicated single-read 150-cycle Illumina NextSeq 550 flow cell. On the study's bioinformatics: Because the immunoSEQ output included only junctional sequences and no quality scores, the filtering could not be the same as the filtering used for full-length reads. Sequences were annotated with PyIR, a Python wrapper for IgBLAST v1.9, and V/J genes and CDR3 were assigned using IMGT germline references. Reads were removed for weak V/J assignments (E-value above 1e-6), missing CDR3, stop codons, out-of-frame junctions, or ambiguous translated residues. A V3J clonotype was defined by an identical inferred V gene, J gene, and CDR3 amino acid sequence. The percentage overlap between two repertoires was calculated by dividing the number of shared unique clonotypes by the size of the smaller repertoire. RTK rarefaction, the Chao1 estimator, and Recon v2.1 estimates of unobserved clonotypes were used to assess repertoire richness. OLGA was used to compute generation probabilities for all TCRbeta clonotypes that the gDNA method yielded from a few donors. The clones in this table, taken by TCRdb from immuneACCESS, are in-frame only. Not every clone is retained; where verified, under half of the shortfall comes from an unresolved V gene, and the cause of the rest is unknown. V and J calls plus clone size are reproduced from that table; the DNA served to infer D and trimming. The table for this sample lists about 1.1 million clones; 70% to 80% of them were counted only once. Clones ranked in the top ten supply under 0.6% of the sample.

Donors were healthy HIV-negative adults with no recently reported acute infections or vaccinations. Every donor was a Caucasian adult residing in Nashville, Tennessee, USA. CD4+ T cells were enriched through magnetic negative selection, after which naive cells were positively selected on CD45RA and the remaining negative fraction served as the memory subset. Blood was obtained by leukapheresis, after which PBMCs were separated by Ficoll-Histopaque density gradient centrifugation and cryopreserved in liquid nitrogen vapor phase. Analytical flow cytometry was used to check the purity and quantity of every magnetically sorted T cell population. Each sorted fraction had its genomic DNA isolated and then quantified by UV absorbance on a Nanodrop 2000c. This clone was seen more than once but under ten times. This receptor's antigen is unknown. No base quality values were provided; no much bigger clone lies one nucleotide off.

The sequencing input was memory CD4+ T cells from PBMCs. Sample cell subset or site, as interpreted from the label and publication: CD45RA-negative fraction. This receptor was taken from a young man in good health. Some clones in this sample may be carry-over from other donors' samples.

The DNA sequence follows: TGTGCCAGCAGTGCCCCGGGACAGGAAGGCTACACCTTC. Protein translation: CASSAPGQEGYTF. The chain is assembled from TRBV25-1 and TRBJ1-2; TRBD1 aligns with 8 central bases. Here V drops 4 bases and J drops 8 bases, and the junction holds 6 bases not matched to any gene. The CDR3 sequence holds 13 residues, the cysteine and phenylalanine included. The kept DNA is CDR3 alone, 39 bases in frame from the first base. From the germline V gene, CDR1 is MGHDK and CDR2 is SYGVNS.